Below are 17 T cell receptor beta chains sequenced from a single sample in a study of control samples from healthy donors and cancer patients. Profiling relied on immunoSEQ multiplex PCR, and the TCRdb table lists in-frame clones only, not all of them. The profile shows about 34,000 clones, about 94% of them singletons. The sequenced sample was PBMCs. Source of these receptors: a man aged 40-49 years with colorectal cancer.

The rearrangement links TRBV5-1 to TRBJ1-1; D remains unclear. From germline, CDR1 is SGHRS and CDR2 YFSETQ. V gave up 4 bases and J gave up 5 bases, with 15 bases separating them. The CDR3 totals 14 residues. The CDR3 nucleotides read TGCGCCAGCAGCCTGGGCCCGGATGGAACTGAAGCTTTCTTT. Amino acid sequence: CASSLGPDGTEAFF.

The genes are TRBV2 and TRBJ2-3; D is unclear. V lost 11 bases and J 2 bases, leaving 23 bases between the germline ends. Germline V gene data show CDR1 as SNHLY and CDR2 as FYNNEI. The CDR3 extends over 16 amino acids. CDR3 bases: TGTGCCTCCAGCTCTCGGCAATCATCGCTCACAGATACGCAGTATTTT. Encoded protein: CASSSRQSSLTDTQYF. The variable domain in full, with the rest retrieved from reference TRBV2 and TRBJ2-3, is EPEVTQTPSHQVTQMGQEVILRCVPISNHLYFYWYRQILGQKVEFLVSFYNNEISEKSEIFDDQFSVERPDGSNFTLKIRSTKLEDSAMYFCASSSRQSSLTDTQYFGPGTRLTVL.

This chain uses TRBV15 with TRBJ2-3, with 10 bases aligning to TRBD1. V lost 1 base, J lost 5 bases, and 6 bases stayed unmatched. Germline CDR1 and CDR2: LNHNV and YYDKDF (reference sequence). The CDR3 runs 16 residues. The CDR3 DNA is TGTGCCACCAGCAGAGCTTCCGGGACAGGGGTAGATACGCAGTATTTT. Translation: CATSRASGTGVDTQYF.

The rearrangement joins TRBV30 to TRBJ2-5; 14 bases agree with TRBD2. Germline values: CDR1 GTSNPN, CDR2 SVGIG (reference sequence). The trim removed 3 bases at V and 1 base at J, leaving 4 bases unmatched. The length of the CDR3 is 16 residues. Written as DNA, the CDR3 is TGTGCCTGGAGCCTCGGGACTAGCGGGGGCCAAGAGACCCAGTACTTC. This translates into CAWSLGTSGGQETQYF. Full variable domain (remainder filled in from reference TRBV30 and TRBJ2-5): SQTIHQWPATLVQPVGSPLSLECTVEGTSNPNLYWYRQAAGRGLQLLFYSVGIGQISSEVPQNLSASRPQDRQFILSSKKLLLSDSGFYLCAWSLGTSGGQETQYFGPGTRLLVL.

The V and J genes are TRBV6-6 and TRBJ2-1; no clear D. Deletions cut 1 base from V and 3 bases from J, with 7 bases between. CDR1 is MNHNY and CDR2 is SVGAGI in the germline V gene (reference sequence). CDR3 size: 14 residues. The DNA for the CDR3 is TGTGCCAGCAGTTACTTGGCCTACTACAATGAGCAGTTCTTC. It codes for CASSYLAYYNEQFF.

The chain carries TRBV4-1 and TRBJ1-6; no clear D. The CDR3 is 18 residues long. Trimming removed 1 base at V and 3 bases at J, with 16 bases between. Germline CDR1 MGHRA, CDR2 YSYEKL. CDR3 amino acids: CASSQGTAYPDYNSPLHF. CDR3 DNA: TGCGCCAGCAGCCAAGGGACCGCTTACCCTGACTATAATTCACCCCTCCACTTT.

V and J are TRBV6-5 and TRBJ1-1; TRBD1 agrees at 9 bases. Germline assignment: CDR1 MNHEY and CDR2 SVGAGI. The ends lost 5 bases at V and 4 bases at J; junction bases unmatched: 8. The CDR3 has 15 amino acids. CDR3 bases: TGTGCCAGCAGTCTCGGGACAGGGTTGGTCACTGAAGCTTTCTTT. Encoded protein: CASSLGTGLVTEAFF.

The gene calls are TRBV7-3 and TRBJ2-2; D is undetermined. V lost 0 bases and J lost 1, with 3 bases in between. Germline V gene data show CDR1 as SGHTA and CDR2 as FQGTGA. CDR3 size: 14 residues. The CDR3: CASSLTRNTGELFF. In DNA, the CDR3 is TGTGCCAGCAGCTTAACACGGAACACCGGGGAGCTGTTTTTT.

The J gene is TRBJ2-1, the V gene TRBV7-2; 10 bases fit TRBD2. From germline, CDR1 is SGHTA and CDR2 FQGNSA. The CDR3 totals 16 residues. V shed 1 base and J 6 bases; nucleotides not matched to a gene: 6. The CDR3 sequence is CASSLDSSGGVNEQFF. CDR3 bases: TGTGCCAGCAGCTTAGATTCAAGCGGGGGGGTCAATGAGCAGTTCTTC.

The chain carries TRBV18 and TRBJ1-1; D is undetermined. V lost 0 bases, J lost 6 bases, and 14 bases lay in between. Germline loops: CDR1 KGHSH, CDR2 LQKENI. This CDR3 comprises 15 residues. The CDR3 sequence: CASSPPLRLDAEAFF. CDR3 nucleotides: TGTGCCAGCTCACCACCGCTTCGTCTGGATGCTGAAGCTTTCTTT.

The rearrangement links TRBV10-2 to TRBJ2-1; TRBD2 aligns across 9 bases. The ends lost 4 bases at V and 7 bases at J; junction bases unmatched: 5. Per germline, CDR1 WSHSY and CDR2 SAAADI. The length of the CDR3 is 14 residues. The CDR3 nucleotides are TGCGCCAGCAGTGTCGGCGGGGGGGCAAATGAGCAGTTCTTC. It encodes CASSVGGGANEQFF.

This clone was recorded only once. V usage is TRBV6-2 or TRBV6-3 and J usage is TRBJ1-5; TRBD1 might be the D (6 bases). Trimming shortened V by 6 bases and J by 6 bases, and 15 bases separated the two germline ends. Germline CDR1 and CDR2: MNHEY and SVGEGT. The CDR3 runs 14 residues. The CDR3 DNA reads TGTGCCAGCAGCACGGGGCTACAGGGTCAGCCCCAGCATTTT. It translates to CASSTGLQGQPQHF.

This clone was recorded only once. The CDR3 region is CASSRTSGGRGDTQYF. The DNA for the CDR3 is TGTGCCAGCAGTCGTACTAGCGGGGGGCGGGGAGATACGCAGTATTTT. J is TRBJ2-3 and V is TRBV4-2; 12 bases agree with TRBD2. This CDR3 contains 16 residues. Germline CDR1 reads LGHNA; CDR2 reads YNFKEQ. V lost 6 bases, J lost 5 bases, and 9 bases stayed unmatched.

The chain uses TRBV3-1 (or the pseudogene TRBV3-2) and TRBJ1-2, with D perhaps TRBD1 (5 bases). Looked up from germline, CDR1 is LGHDT and CDR2 is YNNKEL (reference sequence). CDR3 length: 15 residues. V was clipped by 0 bases and J by 7 bases, with 15 bases between them. DNA for the CDR3: TGTGCCAGCAGCCAAGAACGGGGACGGTCGGGTGGCTACACCTTC. Protein sequence: CASSQERGRSGGYTF.

V gene TRBV14 combines with J gene TRBJ1-6; 7 nucleotides line up with TRBD1. This CDR3 has 18 residues. V trimming: 3 bases; J trimming: 9 bases; junction bases outside the gene matches: 17. Germline CDR1 reads SGHDN; CDR2 reads FVKESK. DNA of the CDR3: TGTGCCAGCAGCCAGGGATCCTCCTTAGACAGGGTCGGTTCACCCCTCCACTTT. Residues: CASSQGSSLDRVGSPLHF.

The gene calls are TRBV5-6 and TRBJ2-3; 7 bases fit TRBD1. The CDR3 covers 17 residues. With V trimmed by 0 bases and J by 3 bases, 10 bases remained unmatched. The germline V gene has CDR1 SGHDT and CDR2 YYEEEE. The CDR3 coding sequence is TGTGCCAGCAGCTTGGGGAGTAGGGGGCAAAAAACAGATACGCAGTATTTT. It codes for CASSLGSRGQKTDTQYF.

V usage is TRBV5-1 and J usage is TRBJ2-3, with 8 bases matching TRBD2. This CDR3 has 15 amino acids. With V trimmed by 4 bases and J by 3 bases, 7 bases remained unmatched. Germline CDR1 and CDR2: SGHRS and YFSETQ. The CDR3: CASSPVGGETDTQYF. The CDR3 DNA is TGCGCCAGCAGCCCGGTCGGGGGGGAGACAGATACGCAGTATTTT.